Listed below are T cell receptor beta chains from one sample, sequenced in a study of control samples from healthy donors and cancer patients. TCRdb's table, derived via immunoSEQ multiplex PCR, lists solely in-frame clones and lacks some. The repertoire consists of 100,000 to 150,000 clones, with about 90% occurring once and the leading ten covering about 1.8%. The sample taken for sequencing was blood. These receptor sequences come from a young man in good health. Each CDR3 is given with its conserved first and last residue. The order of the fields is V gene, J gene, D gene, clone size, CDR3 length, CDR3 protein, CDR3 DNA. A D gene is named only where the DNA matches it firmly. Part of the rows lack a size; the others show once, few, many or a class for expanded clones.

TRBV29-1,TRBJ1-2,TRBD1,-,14,CSAGGGQGTYGYTF,TGCAGCGCCGGGGGTGGACAGGGAACCTATGGCTACACCTTC
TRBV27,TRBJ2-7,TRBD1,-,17,CASSFRKPDRGSYEQYF,TGTGCCAGCAGTTTCAGGAAGCCCGACAGGGGATCGTACGAGCAGTACTTC
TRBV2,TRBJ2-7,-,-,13,CASSELAPYEQYF,TGTGCCAGCAGTGAATTAGCCCCCTACGAGCAGTACTTC
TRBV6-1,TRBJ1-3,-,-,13,CASSEVAGNTIYF,TGTGCCAGCAGTGAAGTAGCTGGAAACACCATATATTTT
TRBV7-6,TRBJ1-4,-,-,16,CASSKDGQLKNEKLFF,TGTGCCAGCAGCAAAGACGGACAGCTCAAGAATGAAAAACTGTTTTTT
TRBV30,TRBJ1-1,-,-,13,CAWSITGNTEAFF,TGTGCCTGGAGTATCACGGGGAACACTGAAGCTTTCTTT
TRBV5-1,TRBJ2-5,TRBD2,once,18,CASSLDPGLAGPGETQYF,TGCGCCAGCAGCTTGGACCCCGGACTAGCGGGGCCAGGGGAGACCCAGTACTTC
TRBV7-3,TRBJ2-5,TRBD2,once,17,CASSSSSRTSGKETQYF,TGTGCCAGCAGCTCAAGCTCCCGGACTAGCGGGAAAGAGACCCAGTACTTC
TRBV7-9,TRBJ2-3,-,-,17,CASSFVTGAVSTDTQYF,TGTGCCAGCAGCTTTGTTACAGGCGCCGTTAGCACAGATACGCAGTATTTT
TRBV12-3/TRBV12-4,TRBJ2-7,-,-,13,CASTLDGRYEQYF,TGTGCCAGCACCCTGGACGGTCGCTACGAGCAGTACTTC
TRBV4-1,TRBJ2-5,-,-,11,CASSQRETQYF,TGCGCCAGCAGCCAACGGGAGACCCAGTACTTC
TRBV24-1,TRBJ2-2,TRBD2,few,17,CATSDTSGRAWTGELFF,TGTGCCACCAGTGACACTAGCGGGAGGGCGTGGACCGGGGAGCTGTTTTTT
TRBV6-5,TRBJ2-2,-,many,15,CASSPPGLNTGELFF,TGTGCCAGCAGCCCCCCGGGACTGAACACCGGGGAGCTGTTTTTT
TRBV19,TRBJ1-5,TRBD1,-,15,CASSIVVQGNQPQHF,TGTGCCAGTAGTATAGTGGTACAGGGGAATCAGCCCCAGCATTTT
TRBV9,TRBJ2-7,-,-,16,CASSHRDGVQAYEQYF,TGTGCCAGCAGCCATAGGGACGGAGTCCAAGCCTACGAGCAGTACTTC
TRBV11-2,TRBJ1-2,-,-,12,CASRKSNYGYTF,TGTGCCAGCAGAAAATCTAACTATGGCTACACCTTC
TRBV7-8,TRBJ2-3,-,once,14,CASSPIRVPDTQYF,TGTGCCAGCAGCCCAATCAGGGTGCCAGATACGCAGTATTTT
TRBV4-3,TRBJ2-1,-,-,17,CASSRPKVGVQNNEQFF,TGCGCCAGCAGCCGGCCTAAGGTAGGGGTACAAAACAATGAGCAGTTCTTC
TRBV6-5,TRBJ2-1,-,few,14,CASTREVGYNEQFF,TGTGCCAGCACCAGGGAAGTGGGCTACAATGAGCAGTTCTTC
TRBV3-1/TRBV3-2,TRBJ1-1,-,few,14,CASSQGGAGTEAFF,TGTGCCAGCAGCCAAGGGGGGGCAGGGACTGAAGCTTTCTTT
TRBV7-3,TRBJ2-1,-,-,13,CASIVAGRNEQFF,TGTGCCAGCATCGTGGCCGGGCGAAATGAGCAGTTCTTC
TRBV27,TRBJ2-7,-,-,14,CASSIFQGGYEQYF,TGTGCCAGCAGTATCTTTCAGGGTGGCTACGAGCAGTACTTC